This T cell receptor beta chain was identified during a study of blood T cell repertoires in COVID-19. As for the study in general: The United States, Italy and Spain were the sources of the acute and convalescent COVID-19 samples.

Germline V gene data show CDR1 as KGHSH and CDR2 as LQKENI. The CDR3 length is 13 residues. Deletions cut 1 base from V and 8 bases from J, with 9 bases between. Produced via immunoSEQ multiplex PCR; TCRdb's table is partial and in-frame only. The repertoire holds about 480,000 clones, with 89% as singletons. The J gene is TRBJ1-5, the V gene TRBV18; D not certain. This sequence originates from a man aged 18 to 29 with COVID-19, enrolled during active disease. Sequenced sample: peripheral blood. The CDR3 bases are TGTGCCAGCTCACCACTAGGCGGGGAGCCCCAGCATTTT. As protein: CASSPLGGEPQHF.